The sample holds many counts of the clone carrying this T cell receptor beta chain. These data belong to a study of Graves' ophthalmopathy and Graves' hyperthyroidism. The authors amplified TCR beta CDR3 regions from RNA transcripts. First-round RT-PCR with HTBI primers preceded a second-round multiplex PCR. One entry per CDR3 protein results from TCRdb running MiXCR on the multiplex PCR reads. This sample has roughly 160,000 distinct CDR3 sequences, with around two fifths found just once. The PBMCs used were ones drawn from approximately 10 ml of fresh peripheral blood. CDR1 LGHNA and CDR2 YSLEER come from the germline V gene. CDR3 length: 14 amino acids. Trimming pared 3 bases from V and 2 bases from J, leaving 8 bases between.

The sample comprised peripheral blood. The TCR sequence derives from a woman aged 40-49 years with Graves' ophthalmopathy. The V call is TRBV4-3, the J call TRBJ1-3, with no clear D. The chain's CDR3 is CASSHAGAGNTIYF. Here the CDR3 DNA reads TGCGCCAGCAGCCACGCCGGGGCTGGAAACACCATATATTTT.